A single sample gave rise to the 16 T cell receptor beta chains below, sequenced in a study of T-cell reconstitution after alpha-beta-depleted transplantation in children. Researchers prepared the TCRbeta library using unique molecular identifiers, the study reports. TCRdb fed the PCR reads into MiXCR, producing one record per CDR3 protein. The sample holds 600,000 to 700,000 distinct CDR3 sequences; about an eighth are singletons and the top ten take around 0.76%. The sequencing used PBMCs, collected before TCRalphabeta/CD19-depleted stem cell transplant. The receptors shown here come from a girl aged 2 to 10 with congenital amegakaryocytic thrombocytopenia, due to receive a stem cell transplant.

The sample holds many counts of this clonotype. The V gene is TRBV28, the J gene TRBJ1-5; the match to TRBD1 covers 7 bases. Germline V gene sequence: CDR1 MDHEN, CDR2 SYDVKM. After removal of 3 bases from V and 8 bases from J, the junction contained 10 bases not matched to a gene. The CDR3 runs to 15 residues. This chain's CDR3 is CASSFWDSGVEPQHF. The CDR3 DNA reads as TGTGCCAGCAGTTTCTGGGACAGTGGAGTTGAGCCCCAGCATTTT.

This clonotype was counted a single time. A much larger clonotype is one base distant, so this may be a read error. The rearrangement joins TRBV5-6 to TRBJ2-5; D is unclear. CDR1 and CDR2 from the germline V gene are SGHDT and YYEEEE. CDR3 size: 14 residues. DNA for the CDR3: TGTGCCAGCAGCTTGAGCCAGTTTAGAGAGACCCAGTCCTTC. It yields the protein CASSLSQFRETQSF.

This rearrangement joins TRBV5-1 to TRBJ2-6, with unresolved D. The germline V gene has CDR1 SGHRS and CDR2 YFSETQ. CDR3 length equals 14 residues. With 7 bases removed from V and 10 bases from J, the gap between germline ends came to 18 bases. CDR3 sequence reads: CASGITYLQNVLTF. The DNA for the CDR3 is TGCGCCAGCGGAATAACCTACCTCCAAAACGTCCTGACTTTC.

This chain connects TRBV20-1 to TRBJ2-5, with D maybe TRBD1 (6 bases). The CDR3 has 16 amino acids. Trimming pared 7 bases from V and 6 bases from J, leaving 27 bases between. The V gene's germline CDR1 is DFQATT and CDR2 SNEGSKA (reference sequence). As DNA, the CDR3 is TGCAGTGTCTGGGGCCCGCTTCAGGGGTCAAGACAGACCCAGTACTTC. It encodes CSVWGPLQGSRQTQYF.

With respect to this clonotype: This may arise from a read error, as a much more abundant clone is one base away. The CDR3 sequence is CASSPLRNEQFF. CDR3 DNA sequence: TGTGCCAGCAGCCCCCTCCGCAATGAGCAGTTCTTC. V is TRBV6-1 and J is TRBJ2-1; D not certain. Per the germline V gene, CDR1 is MNHNS and CDR2 is SASEGT. Trimming shortened V by 6 bases and J by 6 bases, and 9 bases separated the two germline ends. This CDR3 is built from 12 residues.

The gene calls are TRBV5-8 and TRBJ1-6; D is unresolved. The V gene lost 3 bases and the J gene lost 7 bases, with 17 bases spanning the gap. The germline gives CDR1 SGHTS, CDR2 YDEGEE. This CDR3 is 16 amino acids long. The CDR3 loop is CASSSMGPGFNSPLHF. The CDR3 DNA is TGTGCCAGCAGCTCCATGGGCCCGGGATTCAATTCACCCCTCCACTTT.

The V gene is TRBV29-1, the J gene TRBJ2-3, with D uncertain. V lost 4 bases and J 4 bases, leaving 15 bases between the germline ends. CDR1 is SQVTM and CDR2 is ANQGSEA in the germline V gene. There are 14 residues in the CDR3. The CDR3 nucleotides are TGCAGCGTTGTGTCCTCGTGGGCATCAGATACGCAGTATTTT. Its translation is CSVVSSWASDTQYF.

This clonotype has more than one count but fewer than ten. The chain combines TRBV12-3 or TRBV12-4 with TRBJ2-1, with 11 bases that match TRBD2. After removal of 10 bases from V and 8 bases from J, the junction contained 7 bases not matched to a gene. This CDR3 has 13 residues. The CDR3 sequence: CATRLGLADEQFF. CDR3 coding DNA: TGTGCCACCCGTCTGGGACTAGCGGATGAGCAGTTCTTC.

This clonotype was counted once. This could be a read error, since a much larger clone is one nucleotide away. The genes are TRBV20-1 and TRBJ2-2, with D perhaps matching TRBD2 (6 bases). The CDR3 spans 14 residues. Per the germline V gene, CDR1 is DFQATT and CDR2 is SNEGSKA (reference sequence). CDR3 coding DNA: TGCATTGCTATACTCGGGGGAGACACCGGGGAGCTGTTTTTT. Translated, it gives CIAILGGDTGELFF.

The chain links TRBV28 to TRBJ1-1, with D tentatively TRBD1 (5 bases). This CDR3 spans 16 amino acids. V was pared by 2 bases and J by 4 bases, with 17 bases between. In germline, CDR1 is MDHEN, CDR2 SYDVKM. The CDR3, as DNA: TGTGCCAGCAGTTTACTATATTCGGGGGACCGCACTGAAGCTTTCTTT. Its translation is CASSLLYSGDRTEAFF.

There are many counts of this clonotype. The gene calls are TRBV4-1 and TRBJ2-7, with unresolved D. CDR1 and CDR2 from the germline V gene are MGHRA and YSYEKL. V dropped 1 base and J dropped 0 bases, with 10 bases sitting between them. CDR3 size: 15 residues. DNA for the CDR3: TGCGCCAGCAGCCAAGTAAGTCTCCCCTCCTACGAGCAGTACTTC. It is translated as CASSQVSLPSYEQYF.

In this sample, this clonotype turned up many times. The CDR3 sequence is CASSPRGLSQQFF. The CDR3 nucleotides are TGTGCCAGCAGCCCGCGTGGTTTATCTCAGCAGTTCTTC. The J gene is TRBJ2-1, the V gene TRBV5-6; D unclear. CDR1 is SGHDT and CDR2 is YYEEEE in the germline V gene. Trimming took off 4 bases at V and 11 bases at J, with 16 bases between the two ends. The CDR3 has 13 amino acids.

The sample holds many counts of this clonotype. V is TRBV4-1 and J is TRBJ2-5; the D gene is possibly TRBD2 (6 bases). V was pared by 0 bases and J by 10 bases, with 12 bases between. The CDR3 sequence is 13 residues long. CDR1 is MGHRA, CDR2 YSYEKL, per germline. CDR3 DNA sequence: TGCGCCAGCAGCCAAGATCGTTTGGGAGGCCAGTACTTC. Translating it yields CASSQDRLGGQYF.

Ten or more counts support this clonotype. This chain uses TRBV12-3 or TRBV12-4 with TRBJ2-2; D gene ambiguous. The CDR3 length is 14 residues. V gave up 6 bases and J gave up 3 bases, with 11 bases separating them. The CDR3 is CASRDELDTGELFF. CDR3 DNA sequence: TGTGCCAGCAGGGATGAGTTGGACACCGGGGAGCTGTTTTTT.

Many counts were recorded for this clonotype. This chain uses TRBV20-1 with TRBJ2-1; 7 nucleotides match TRBD2. Germline V gives CDR1 DFQATT, CDR2 SNEGSKA (reference sequence). V trimming: 1 base; J trimming: 10 bases; junction bases outside the gene matches: 7. The CDR3 runs 13 residues. As DNA, the CDR3 is TGCAGTGCTAGAGCCCTAGCGGTAGAGGAGCAGTTCTTC. It codes for CSARALAVEEQFF.

This clonotype was observed a handful of times. The rearrangement joins TRBV5-1 to TRBJ2-7; tentatively, D is TRBD1 or TRBD2 (5 bases each). Germline V gene data show CDR1 as SGHRS and CDR2 as YFSETQ. With 4 bases removed from V and 6 bases from J, the gap between germline ends came to 14 bases. The CDR3 length is 13 residues. In DNA form, the CDR3 reads TGCGCCAGCAGCATCTCGGGGCCAAGCGAGCAGTACTTC. Its translation: CASSISGPSEQYF.